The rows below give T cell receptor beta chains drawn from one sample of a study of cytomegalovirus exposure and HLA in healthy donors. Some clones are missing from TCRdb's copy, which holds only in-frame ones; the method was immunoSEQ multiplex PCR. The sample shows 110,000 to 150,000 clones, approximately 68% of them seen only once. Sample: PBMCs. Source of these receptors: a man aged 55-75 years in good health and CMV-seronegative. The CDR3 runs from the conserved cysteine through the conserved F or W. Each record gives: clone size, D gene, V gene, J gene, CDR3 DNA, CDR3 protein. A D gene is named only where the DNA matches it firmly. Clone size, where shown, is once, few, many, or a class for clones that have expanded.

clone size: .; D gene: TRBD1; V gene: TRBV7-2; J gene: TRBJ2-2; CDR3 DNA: TGTGCCAGCGCAAACGGGGACAGGGGGCAAAACGGGGAGCTGTTTTTT; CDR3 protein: CASANGDRGQNGELFF
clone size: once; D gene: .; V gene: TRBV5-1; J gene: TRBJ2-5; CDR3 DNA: TGCGCCAGCAGCGACGGGACTGGATTCGACGAGGAGACCCAGTACTTC; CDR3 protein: CASSDGTGFDEETQYF
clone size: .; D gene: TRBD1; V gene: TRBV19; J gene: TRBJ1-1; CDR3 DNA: TGTGCCAGTACCTTAGGGGGCGGCTCGAACACTGAAGCTTTCTTT; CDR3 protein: CASTLGGGSNTEAFF
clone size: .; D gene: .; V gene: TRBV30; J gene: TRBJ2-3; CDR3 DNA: TGTGCCTGGAGTCCCGGGTCGGGAGATACGCAGTATTTT; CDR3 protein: CAWSPGSGDTQYF
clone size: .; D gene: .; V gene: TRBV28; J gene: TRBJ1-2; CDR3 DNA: TGTGCCAGCAGTTTACAGGGTAGCGGCTACACCTTC; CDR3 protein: CASSLQGSGYTF
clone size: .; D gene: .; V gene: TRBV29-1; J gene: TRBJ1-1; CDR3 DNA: TGCAGCGTCAGGGATTCGAACACTGAAGCTTTCTTT; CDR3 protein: CSVRDSNTEAFF
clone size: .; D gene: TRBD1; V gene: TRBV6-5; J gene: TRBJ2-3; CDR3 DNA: TGTGCCAGCAGTTCCATACAGGGGGTTGGGGCAGATACGCAGTATTTT; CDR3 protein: CASSSIQGVGADTQYF
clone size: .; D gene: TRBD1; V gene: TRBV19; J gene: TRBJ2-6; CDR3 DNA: TGTGCCAGTAGTTTGGGGACAGGGGTCTCTGGGGCCAACGTCCTGACTTTC; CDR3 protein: CASSLGTGVSGANVLTF
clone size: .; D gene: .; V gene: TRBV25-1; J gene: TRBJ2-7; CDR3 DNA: TGTGCCAGCAGTACCGCCACTTCCTACGAGCAGTACTTC; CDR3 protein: CASSTATSYEQYF
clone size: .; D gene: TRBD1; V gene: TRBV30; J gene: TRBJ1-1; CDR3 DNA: TGTGCCTGCTTCCGGGACAGTACTGAAGCTTTCTTT; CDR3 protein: CACFRDSTEAFF
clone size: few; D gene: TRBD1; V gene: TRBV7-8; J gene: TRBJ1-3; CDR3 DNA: TGTGCCAGCAGCTTAGACCAGGGGGCGTTCGGAAACACCATATATTTT; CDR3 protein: CASSLDQGAFGNTIYF
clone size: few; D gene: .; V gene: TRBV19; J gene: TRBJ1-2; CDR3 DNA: TGTGCCAGTAGTATAACAGTTAATAACTATGGCTACACCTTC; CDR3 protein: CASSITVNNYGYTF
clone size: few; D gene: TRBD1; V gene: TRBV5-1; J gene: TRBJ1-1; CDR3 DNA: TGCGCCAGCAGCCCCCGTTGGACAGGGGGCGAAGAAAACACTGAAGCTTTCTTT; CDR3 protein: CASSPRWTGGEENTEAFF
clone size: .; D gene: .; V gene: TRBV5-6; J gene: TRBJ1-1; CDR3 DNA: TGTGCCAGCAGCCGAGACTTTGGGGCAGACACTGAAGCTTTCTTT; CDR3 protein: CASSRDFGADTEAFF
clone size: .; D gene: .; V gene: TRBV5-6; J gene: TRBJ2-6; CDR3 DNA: TGTGCCAGCAGCTTGCAGGGCAGGGTCCCTGGGGCCAACGTCCTGACTTTC; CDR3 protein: CASSLQGRVPGANVLTF
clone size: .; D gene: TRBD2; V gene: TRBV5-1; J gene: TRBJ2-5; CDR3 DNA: TGCGCCAGCAGCTACTTAGCGGGAGGGGGAGAGACCCAGTACTTC; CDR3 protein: CASSYLAGGGETQYF
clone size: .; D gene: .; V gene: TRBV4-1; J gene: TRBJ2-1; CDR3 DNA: TGCGCCAGCAGCCAAGATAAACTAGCAACCGGTGAGCAGTTCTTC; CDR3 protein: CASSQDKLATGEQFF
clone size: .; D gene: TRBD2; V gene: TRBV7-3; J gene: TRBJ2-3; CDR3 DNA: TGTGCCAGCAGCTTGACACTAGCGGGAGGTGGGGATACGCAGTATTTT; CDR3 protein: CASSLTLAGGGDTQYF
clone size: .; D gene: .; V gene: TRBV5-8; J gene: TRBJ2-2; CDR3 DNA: TGTGCCAGCAGCGAGGACACCTACACCGGGGAGCTGTTTTTT; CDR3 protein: CASSEDTYTGELFF
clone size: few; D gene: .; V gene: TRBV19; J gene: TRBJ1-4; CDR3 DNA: TGTGCCAGGGGGAGAAAACTGTTTTTT; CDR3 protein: CARGRKLFF
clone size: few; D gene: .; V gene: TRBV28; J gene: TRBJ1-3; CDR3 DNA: TGTGCCAGCAGTTTTAACTCCGCGAACACCATATATTTT; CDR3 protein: CASSFNSANTIYF
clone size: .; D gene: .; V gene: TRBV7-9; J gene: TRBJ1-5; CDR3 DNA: TGTGCCAGCAGCCCAAACAGTAATAGCAATCAGCCCCAGCATTTT; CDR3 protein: CASSPNSNSNQPQHF
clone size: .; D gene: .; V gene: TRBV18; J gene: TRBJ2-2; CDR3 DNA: TGTGCCAGCTCACCGACGACAGGTGCCACCGGGGAGCTGTTTTTT; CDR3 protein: CASSPTTGATGELFF
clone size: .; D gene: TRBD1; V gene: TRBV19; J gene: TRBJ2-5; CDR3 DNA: TGTGCCAGTAGTACCGACAGGGTCTCAGGGGAGACCCAGTACTTC; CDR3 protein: CASSTDRVSGETQYF
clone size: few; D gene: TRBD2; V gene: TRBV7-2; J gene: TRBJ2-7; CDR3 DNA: TGTGCCAGCAGCTTAGATAGGACTAGCGGATACGAGCAGTACTTC; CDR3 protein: CASSLDRTSGYEQYF
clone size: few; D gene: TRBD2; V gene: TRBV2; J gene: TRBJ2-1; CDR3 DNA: TGTGCCAGCAGTCCTTATAGCGGGAGGGCCAACAATGAGCAGTTCTTC; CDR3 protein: CASSPYSGRANNEQFF
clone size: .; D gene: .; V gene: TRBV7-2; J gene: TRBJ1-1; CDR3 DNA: TGTGCCAGCAGCTTCGGGACTGGGGGCACTGAAGCTTTCTTT; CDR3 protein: CASSFGTGGTEAFF
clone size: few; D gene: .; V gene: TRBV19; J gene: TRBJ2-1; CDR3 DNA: TGTGCCAGTAGTATAGTCTCGACAGGTTGGTGGGTCAATGAGCAGTTCTTC; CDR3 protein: CASSIVSTGWWVNEQFF
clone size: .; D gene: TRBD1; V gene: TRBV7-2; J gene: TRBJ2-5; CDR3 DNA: TGTGCCAGCAGCTTAGGGCTTCAGGGGGAAGAGACCCAGTACTTC; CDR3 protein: CASSLGLQGEETQYF
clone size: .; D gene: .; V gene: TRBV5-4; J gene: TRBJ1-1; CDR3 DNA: TGTGCCAGCAGCTTGGAAGGGGTCCGGACTGAAGCTTTCTTT; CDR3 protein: CASSLEGVRTEAFF
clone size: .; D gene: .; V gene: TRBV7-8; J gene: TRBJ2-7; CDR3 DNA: TGTGCCAGCAGCGTACGACAGAGCTACGAGCAGTACTTC; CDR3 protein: CASSVRQSYEQYF
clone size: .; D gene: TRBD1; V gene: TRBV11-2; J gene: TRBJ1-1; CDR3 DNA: TGTGCCAGCAGCCCACTGCGACAGGGCCTCATGAACACTGAAGCTTTCTTT; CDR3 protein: CASSPLRQGLMNTEAFF
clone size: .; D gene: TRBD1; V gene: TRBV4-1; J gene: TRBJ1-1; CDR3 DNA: TGCGCCAGCAGCCAAGGGACAGGGAGGCGGACTGAAGCTTTCTTT; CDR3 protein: CASSQGTGRRTEAFF
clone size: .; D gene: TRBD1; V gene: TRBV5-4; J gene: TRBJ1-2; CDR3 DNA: TGTGCCAGCAGCTCCGGACAGGAGTCTAACTATGGCTACACCTTC; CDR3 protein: CASSSGQESNYGYTF
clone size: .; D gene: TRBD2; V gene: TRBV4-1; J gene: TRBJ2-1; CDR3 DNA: TGCGCCAGCAGCCCTTTACTAGCGGGAGAGGGGGAGCAGTTCTTC; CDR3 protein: CASSPLLAGEGEQFF
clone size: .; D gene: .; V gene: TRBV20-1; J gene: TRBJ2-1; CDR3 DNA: TGCAGTGCTAGAGCCGACCCAGGGCAGTTCTTC; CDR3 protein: CSARADPGQFF
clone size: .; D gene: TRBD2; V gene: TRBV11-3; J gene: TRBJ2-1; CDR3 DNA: TGTGCCAGCAGCCAACGGGGCAGCCTAGCGTTGGGAGGGCCTTACAATGAGCAGTTCTTC; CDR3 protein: CASSQRGSLALGGPYNEQFF
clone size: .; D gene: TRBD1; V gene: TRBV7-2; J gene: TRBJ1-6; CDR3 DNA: TGTGCCAGCAGCCCTGGGACAGGAAGATTTAGCTCCTATAATTCACCCCTCCACTTT; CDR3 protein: CASSPGTGRFSSYNSPLHF
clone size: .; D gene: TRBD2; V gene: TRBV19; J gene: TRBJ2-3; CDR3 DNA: TGTGCCAGTAGTGTGGGACTAGCGGGAGGAAGCACAGATACGCAGTATTTT; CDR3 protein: CASSVGLAGGSTDTQYF
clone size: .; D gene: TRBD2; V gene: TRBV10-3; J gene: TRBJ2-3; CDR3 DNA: TGTGCCATCAGCCAAGGACTAGCGGGAGAGGATACGCAGTATTTT; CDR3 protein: CAISQGLAGEDTQYF
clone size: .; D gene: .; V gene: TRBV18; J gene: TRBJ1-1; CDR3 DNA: TGTGCCAGCTCACCAGTTCAGGGTTACACTGAAGCTTTCTTT; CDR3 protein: CASSPVQGYTEAFF
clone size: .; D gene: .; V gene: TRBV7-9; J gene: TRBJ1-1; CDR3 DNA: TGTTCCAGCAGCTTATGGGCAGGGTCTAACTTGAACACTGAAGCTTTCTTT; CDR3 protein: CSSSLWAGSNLNTEAFF